Presented here are 3 T cell receptor beta chains from one specimen sequenced in a study of blood T cell repertoires in COVID-19. Here immunoSEQ multiplex PCR was the method, and the copy in TCRdb shows in-frame clones only, minus some. Here the sample spans more than 95,000 clones, 65% to 90% being singletons. What was sequenced was peripheral blood. The receptors derive from a man at least 80 years old with active or convalescent COVID-19.

The chain recombines TRBV5-1 with TRBJ2-1; 7 positions agree with TRBD2. CDR1 is SGHRS, CDR2 YFSETQ, per germline. The ends lost 8 bases at V and 3 bases at J; junction bases unmatched: 8. The CDR3 spans 14 residues. CDR3 protein: CASYSGDHYNEQFF. CDR3 DNA sequence: TGCGCCAGTTACAGCGGGGACCACTACAATGAGCAGTTCTTC.

CDR3 amino acids: CASSGRRMECVDEQYF. Here the CDR3 DNA reads TGTGCCAGCAGCGGTCGGAGAATGGAGTGCGTGGACGAGCAGTACTTC. The chain employs TRBV21-1 and TRBJ2-7; the table's D call, TRBD2, has no DNA check behind it. TRBV21-1 is noted as a pseudogene. The CDR3 covers 16 residues.

V gene TRBV27 combines with J gene TRBJ1-5, with 8 nucleotides matching TRBD1. V shed 6 bases, J shed 4 bases, and the junction held 5 bases outside the gene matches. This CDR3 is built from 14 residues. CDR1 MNHEY and CDR2 SMNVEV come from the germline V gene (reference sequence). The CDR3 DNA follows: TGTGCCAGCAGCCCAGACAGGGGAAATCAGCCCCAGCATTTT. Protein product: CASSPDRGNQPQHF.